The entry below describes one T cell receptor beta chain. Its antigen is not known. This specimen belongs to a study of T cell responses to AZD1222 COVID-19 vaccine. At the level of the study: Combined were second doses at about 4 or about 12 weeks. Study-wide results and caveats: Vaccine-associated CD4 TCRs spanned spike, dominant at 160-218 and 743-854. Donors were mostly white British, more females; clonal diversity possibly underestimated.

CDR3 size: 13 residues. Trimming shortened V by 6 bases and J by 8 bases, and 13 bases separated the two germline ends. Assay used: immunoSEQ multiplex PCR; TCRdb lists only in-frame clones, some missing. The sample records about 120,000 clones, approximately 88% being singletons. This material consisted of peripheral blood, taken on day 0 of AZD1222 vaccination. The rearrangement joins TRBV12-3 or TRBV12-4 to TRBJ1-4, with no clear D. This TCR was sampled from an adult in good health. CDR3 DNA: TGTGCCAGCAGCGCCGAATTCAGAGAAAAACTGTTTTTT. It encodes CASSAEFREKLFF.